The next 16 T cell receptor beta chains were all read from a single sample in a study of regulatory T cells in long-lasting Graves disease. Libraries of TCR beta came from iRepertoire HTBI primers plus Arm-PCR of CDR3 regions. In TCRdb, the multiplex PCR reads were re-called with MiXCR into one record per CDR3 protein. The data hold about 500,000 distinct CDR3 sequences, with approximately 12% observed a single time. As to time point: newly diagnosed GD, antithyroid drugs for less than 3 months. Construction of the TCR library relied on RNA isolated from PBMCs. This same sample was also taken into another study, of T cells in Graves' hyperthyroidism and ophthalmopathy.

The sample consisted of peripheral blood mononuclear cells (PBMCs), taken at new diagnosis, from a patient treated with antithyroid drugs. These receptors were obtained from a woman aged 25 to 45 with Graves disease.

The rearrangement joins TRBV19 to TRBJ2-1, with D perhaps TRBD1 (7 bases). Per germline, CDR1 LNHDA and CDR2 SQIVND (reference sequence). The length of the CDR3 is 13 residues. The ends were cut back, 10 bases at V and 8 bases at J, with 18 bases in the middle. The CDR3 nucleotides are TGTGCCACCCGAATAACAGGGGAGGATGAGCAGTTCTTC. Protein: CATRITGEDEQFF.

In regard to this clonotype: A much larger clone differs from this one at a single base, so this may be a read error. The J gene is TRBJ1-4, the V gene TRBV30; D perhaps matches TRBD1 (5 bases). Trimming removed 4 bases at V and 11 bases at J, with 17 bases between. Germline CDR1 is GTSNPN and CDR2 is SVGIG (reference sequence). CDR3 length equals 13 residues. CDR3 region: CAWKGQEAKKLFF. The CDR3 DNA reads TGTGCCTGGAAGGGGCAGGAGGCGAAGAAACTGTTTTTT.

The V gene is TRBV7-2, the J gene TRBJ2-6; D might be TRBD2 (7 bases). The germline V gene has CDR1 SGHTA and CDR2 FQGNSA. This CDR3 is 17 amino acids long. Deletions cut 9 bases from V and 0 bases from J, with 18 bases between. The CDR3 nucleotides read TGTGCCAGTTCGAGGGGGGGAGTCAACTCTGGGGCCAACGTCCTGACTTTC. It encodes CASSRGGVNSGANVLTF.

This clonotype came up a few times. The chain combines TRBV19 with TRBJ1-2; D gene unclear. Germline assignment: CDR1 LNHDA and CDR2 SQIVND (reference sequence). The CDR3 totals 15 residues. The V end lost 2 bases, the J end lost 1 base, and 11 bases lay between the germline ends. The CDR3 region is CASSITNIRNYGYTF. CDR3 nucleotide sequence: TGTGCCAGTAGTATAACCAACATCCGTAACTATGGCTACACCTTC. Drawing the rest from reference TRBV19 and TRBJ1-2, the complete variable domain is DGGITQSPKYLFRKEGQNVTLSCEQNLNHDAMYWYRQDPGQGLRLIYYSQIVNDFQKGDIAEGYSVSREKKESFPLTVTSAQKNPTAFYLCASSITNIRNYGYTFGSGTRLTVV.

This clonotype was seen many times. This chain joins TRBV20-1 and TRBJ1-2; 7 bases agree with TRBD1. The CDR3 totals 16 residues. The V segment lost 3 bases and the J segment 4 bases; nucleotides outside the gene matches: 14. Germline CDR1 is DFQATT and CDR2 is SNEGSKA (reference sequence). CDR3 loop: CSASARGAAGGYGYTF. DNA of the CDR3: TGCAGTGCTAGTGCCAGGGGGGCGGCCGGTGGCTATGGCTACACCTTC.

This clonotype occurred many times. The chain carries TRBV20-1 and TRBJ2-2, with 10 bases identical to TRBD2. The CDR3 runs 16 residues. Germline V lookup: CDR1 DFQATT, CDR2 SNEGSKA (reference sequence). With V trimmed by 0 bases and J by 3 bases, 4 bases remained unmatched. The CDR3, as DNA: TGCAGTGCTAGAGATAGCCTAGCGGGAGACACCGGGGAGCTGTTTTTT. This sequence encodes CSARDSLAGDTGELFF.

Ten or more counts support this clonotype. The V and J genes are TRBV7-2 and TRBJ2-3; D ambiguous. The CDR3 is 11 amino acids. CDR1 and CDR2 from the germline V gene are SGHTA and FQGNSA. V was cut by 6 bases and J by 4 bases, with 5 bases left in between. CDR3 loop: CASRNADTQYF. For the CDR3, the DNA is TGTGCCAGCAGGAATGCAGATACGCAGTATTTT.

The chain couples TRBV29-1 to TRBJ2-2; the match to TRBD2 covers 10 bases. Germline trimming cut 7 bases from V and 4 bases from J; bases unmatched to any gene: 6. The CDR3 has 14 residues. Germline assignment: CDR1 SQVTM and CDR2 ANQGSEA. The CDR3 region has the DNA TGCAGCGCTTCTAGCGGGAGTTTCACCGGGGAGCTGTTTTTT. This encodes CSASSGSFTGELFF.

Only a few counts were recorded for this clonotype. The V gene is TRBV6-1, the J gene TRBJ2-7; weak D call: TRBD1 (5 bases). The V gene's germline CDR1 is MNHNS and CDR2 SASEGT. With 6 bases removed from V and 2 bases from J, the gap between germline ends came to 14 bases. The CDR3 covers 14 residues. The CDR3 loop is CASRQGPGPYEQYF. DNA of the CDR3: TGTGCCAGCAGGCAGGGTCCCGGCCCCTACGAGCAGTACTTC.

This clonotype was counted many times. The rearrangement uses TRBV20-1 and TRBJ2-2, with D tentatively TRBD1 (7 bases). The CDR3 loop spans 15 amino acids. CDR1 is DFQATT and CDR2 is SNEGSKA in the germline V gene (reference sequence). The V end was cut by 6 bases, the J end by 6 bases, with 20 bases between. Here the CDR3 reads CSAQRTGERAGELFF. The CDR3 nucleotides read TGCAGTGCCCAGCGAACAGGGGAGCGGGCCGGGGAGCTGTTTTTT.

In this sample, this clonotype turned up a few times. The chain joins TRBV20-1 to TRBJ1-6; a possible D gene is TRBD1 (5 bases). CDR3 size: 13 residues. The ends were cut back, 5 bases at V and 6 bases at J, with 11 bases in the middle. In germline, CDR1 is DFQATT, CDR2 SNEGSKA (reference sequence). Here the CDR3 reads CSAQGARNSPLHF. CDR3 in DNA: TGCAGTGCTCAAGGGGCCCGTAATTCACCCCTCCACTTT.

The chain couples TRBV12-3 or TRBV12-4 to TRBJ2-7; 8 nucleotides line up with TRBD2. The CDR3 contains 14 residues. V trimming: 1 base; J trimming: 3 bases; junction bases outside the gene matches: 2. CDR3 sequence (DNA): TGTGCCAGCAGTTTAGGGGGACTAGTCTACGAGCAGTACTTC. Translated: CASSLGGLVYEQYF.

This clonotype was seen at least ten times. The CDR3, as DNA: TGTGCCAGCAGCGAAATGACGGGAGAGGAGACCCAGTACTTC. It encodes CASSEMTGEETQYF. The chain combines TRBV2 with TRBJ2-5; a weak D match, TRBD2 (6 bases). The CDR3 has 14 residues. From germline, CDR1 is SNHLY and CDR2 FYNNEI. Trimming took off 6 bases at V and 5 bases at J, with 16 bases between the two ends.

This clonotype was counted ten times or more. The rearrangement joins TRBV7-3 to TRBJ2-5; the D gene is possibly TRBD1 (5 bases). Germline V gene lookup returns CDR1 SGHTA and CDR2 FQGTGA. The CDR3 consists of 13 residues. V was shortened by 4 bases and J by 6 bases, with 12 bases between the two germline ends. The CDR3 region has the DNA TGTGCCAGCAGCTCGAACTGGGGCAAGACCCAGTACTTC. Residues: CASSSNWGKTQYF.

This clonotype was counted many times. This chain connects TRBV11-2 to TRBJ2-3, with 9 bases aligning to TRBD2. Germline assignment: CDR1 SGHAT and CDR2 FQNNGV. The CDR3 is 17 residues long. Trimming took 5 bases from V and 4 from J; bases not matched to a gene: 13. The CDR3 DNA follows: TGTGCCAGCAGCCCTAATGGGGGAAGACTAGCGGCAGATACGCAGTATTTT. It specifies CASSPNGGRLAADTQYF.

This clonotype was seen a few times. This chain links TRBV14 with TRBJ2-7; a weak D match, TRBD1 (5 bases). The length of the CDR3 is 16 residues. Between the trimmed V and J ends, which lost 0 bases and 7 bases, there was a span of 19 bases. Germline lookup yields CDR1 SGHDN and CDR2 FVKESK. The CDR3 sequence: CASSQDYGRAFGEQYF. The CDR3 nucleotides read TGTGCCAGCAGCCAAGATTACGGCAGGGCCTTTGGAGAGCAGTACTTC. The full variable domain, completed using reference TRBV14 and TRBJ2-7, is EAGVTQFPSHSVIEKGQTVTLRCDPISGHDNLYWYRRVMGKEIKFLLHFVKESKQDESGMPNNRFLAERTGGTYSTLKVQPAELEDSGVYFCASSQDYGRAFGEQYFGPGTRLTVT.